The clone carrying this T cell receptor (beta chain) was found many times. The antigen is undetermined. These data belong to a study of T cells after posttransplantation cyclophosphamide. Looked up from germline, CDR1 is DFQATT and CDR2 is SNEGSKA (reference sequence). The CDR3 is made up of 11 amino acids. The V and J ends lost 2 bases and 12 bases, in that order; junction bases with no gene match: 4. The table came from immunoSEQ multiplex PCR; TCRdb's copy has only in-frame clones and leaves some out. Listed for the sample are around 35,000 clones, none seen a single time. Study-level findings and limits: Later post-transplant blood repertoires were often dominated by donor CD8+ memory clones.

Sequences were obtained from PBMCs. The TCR originated in a woman aged 45-65 years in good health and a related stem cell transplant donor. The chain carries TRBV20-1 and TRBJ2-1; 7 positions agree with TRBD2. The CDR3 DNA follows: TGCAGTGCTAGAAGGACTAGTTGGCAGTTCTTC. Translation: CSARRTSWQFF.